This TCR beta chain originates from a study of blood T cell repertoires in COVID-19. About the study: Sites in the United States, Italy and Spain provided acute and convalescent COVID-19 samples. PBMCs, B-cell-depleted T cells, or T cells were the source of the cDNA or gDNA that made up the material.

Patients of the Seattle cohort, enrolled during active infection, were followed longitudinally. Source study methods: Counts of nucleated cells, estimated from reference gene primer amplification, were obtained. This table comes from immunoSEQ multiplex PCR, and its TCRdb copy is limited to in-frame clones, with some not included. That table furnishes V, J and clone size, whereas the DNA furnished D and trimming. The sample includes roughly 280,000 clones, 88% of them seen just once. This clone was seen once. The sequencing input was peripheral blood. The receptor's source is a woman in her twenties or thirties with COVID-19, enrolled during active disease.

CDR3 in DNA: TGTGCCATATCCCCCTCGGGAGGGCCTGGGGATGAGCAGTTCTTC. Translated: CAISPSGGPGDEQFF. The gene calls are TRBV27 and TRBJ2-1, with 8 bases lining up with TRBD2. Germline-derived CDR1 and CDR2 are MNHEY and SMNVEV (reference sequence). The CDR3 is 15 residues long. The J segment lost 8 bases and the V segment lost 10 bases, leaving 16 bases of the junction unmatched.